This TCR beta chain derives from a study of T cells in Graves' hyperthyroidism and ophthalmopathy. Study-wide context: Pretreatment peripheral blood was obtained at initial diagnosis.

Each diagnosis was grounded in clinical symptoms, serum thyroxine and TRAb, thyroid ultrasound, and orbital computed tomography. A roughly 9.3 ml volume of fresh peripheral blood provided the PBMCs. Whole-study results and caveats: Ophthalmopathy, as predicted by the model, came a median 6.5 months after the prediction.

Amplified TCR beta CDR3 regions came from RNA transcripts. Carried out on the TCR CDR3, a first-round RT-PCR used the HTBI primer set. Each CDR3 protein is one row after TCRdb ran MiXCR on the multiplex PCR reads. The repertoire has roughly 650,000 distinct CDR3 sequences, around 15% of them found once; the top ten carry roughly 3.3%. The CDR3 covers 17 residues. CDR1 and CDR2 (germline): LGHDT, YNNKEL (reference sequence). Trimming pared 1 base from V and 0 bases from J, leaving 15 bases between. This clonotype has a count of ten or more. No antigen is known for it. Sequenced: blood. The source of this sequence is a woman aged 40-49 years with Graves' ophthalmopathy. This rearrangement joins TRBV3-1 to TRBJ2-5; perhaps TRBD2 as D (6 bases). The CDR3 is CASSQGWRVGDQETQYF. The CDR3 DNA reads as TGTGCCAGCAGCCAAGGGTGGAGGGTTGGGGACCAAGAGACCCAGTACTTC.